This T cell receptor (beta chain) was profiled in a study of shared clonotypes between healthy human individuals. Overall study context: CD4 naive and memory got three plates each, CD8 naive two, CD8 memory one. General study findings and limits: Estimated richness was generally greater in naive than memory subsets. In this cohort, only blood was sampled, and tissue repertoires likely differ.

This clone was seen a single time. Its antigen is not known. TCRdb's table, derived via immunoSEQ multiplex PCR, lists solely in-frame clones and lacks some. This sample has roughly 2 million clones; approximately 94% occur once, and the top ten carry roughly 1%. Trimming cost V 3 bases and J 3 bases, with 9 bases left between them. Looked up from germline, CDR1 is SGHDT and CDR2 is YYEEEE. The CDR3 sequence is 14 residues long. Naive-designated CD8 cells lacked CD45RO, were positively enriched for CCR7, and omitted terminally differentiated effector memory CD45RA+ cells. Every one of the donors was a Caucasian adult that lived in Nashville, Tennessee.

Specimen: naive CD8+ T cells sorted from blood. The sequence was obtained from a man in his late teens or twenties in good health. J is TRBJ2-2 and V is TRBV5-6; D gene uncertain. CDR3 sequence (DNA): TGTGCCAGCAGCTATACTACAGACACCGGGGAGCTGTTTTTT. Encoded protein: CASSYTTDTGELFF.